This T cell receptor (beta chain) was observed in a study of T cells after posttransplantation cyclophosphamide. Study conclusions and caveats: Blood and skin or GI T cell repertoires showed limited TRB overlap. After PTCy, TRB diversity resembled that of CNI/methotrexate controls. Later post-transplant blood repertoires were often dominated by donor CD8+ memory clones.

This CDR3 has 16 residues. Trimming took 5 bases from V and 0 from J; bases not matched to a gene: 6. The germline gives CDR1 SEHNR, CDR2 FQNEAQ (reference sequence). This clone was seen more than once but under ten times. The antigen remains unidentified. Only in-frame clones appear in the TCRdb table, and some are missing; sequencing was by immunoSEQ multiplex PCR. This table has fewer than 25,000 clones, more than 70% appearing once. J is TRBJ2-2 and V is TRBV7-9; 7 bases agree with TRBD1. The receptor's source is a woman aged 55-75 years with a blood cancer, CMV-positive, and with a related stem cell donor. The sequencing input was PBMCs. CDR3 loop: CASSPPDRANTGELFF. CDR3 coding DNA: TGTGCCAGCAGCCCCCCAGACAGGGCGAACACCGGGGAGCTGTTTTTT. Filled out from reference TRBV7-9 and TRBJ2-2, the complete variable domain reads DTGVSQNPRHKITKRGQNVTFRCDPISEHNRLYWYRQTLGQGPEFLTYFQNEAQLEKSRLLSDRFSAERPKGSFSTLEIQRTEQGDSAMYLCASSPPDRANTGELFFGEGSRLTVL.